These T cell receptor beta chains were read from a single sample in a study of shared clonotypes between healthy human individuals. Assay: immunoSEQ multiplex PCR; the TCRdb copy retains only in-frame clones and omits some. This table has 600,000 to 750,000 clones, more than 70% appearing once. The source material was memory CD4+ T cells sorted from blood. The receptors were sampled from a woman aged 25 to 45 in good health. Each CDR3 is given with its conserved first and last residue. The order of the fields is clone size, V gene, J gene, D gene, CDR3 protein, CDR3 DNA. D genes are given only for firm matches. Clone size is given for some rows only: seen once, a few or many times, or a class if the clone is expanded.

>NA|TRBV19|TRBJ1-6|NA
CASRGLGNSPLHF
TGTGCCAGTAGGGGACTGGGGAATTCACCCCTCCACTTT
>many|TRBV7-9|TRBJ2-6|TRBD1
CASSLGQGVSGANVLTF
TGTGCCAGCAGCTTAGGACAGGGAGTCTCTGGGGCCAACGTCCTGACTTTC
>NA|TRBV13|TRBJ1-4|TRBD1
CASSPSGQGDEKLFF
TGTGCCAGCAGCCCATCGGGACAGGGCGATGAAAAACTGTTTTTT
>NA|TRBV28|TRBJ1-1|NA
CASSMVEAFF
TGTGCCAGCAGTATGGTTGAAGCTTTCTTT
>NA|TRBV10-3|TRBJ2-4|NA
CAISGDRGRGRGIQYF
TGTGCCATCAGTGGGGACAGGGGACGCGGGAGGGGCATTCAGTACTTC
>NA|TRBV27|TRBJ2-5|NA
CASGLTQETQYF
TGTGCCAGCGGACTGACGCAAGAGACCCAGTACTTC
>NA|TRBV5-1|TRBJ2-5|NA
CASSLARAGEETQYF
TGCGCCAGCAGCTTGGCCCGGGCAGGGGAAGAGACCCAGTACTTC
>NA|TRBV11-2|TRBJ1-2|TRBD1
CASSLLDRAYGYTF
TGTGCCAGCAGCTTGCTGGACAGGGCCTATGGCTACACCTTC
>NA|TRBV7-2|TRBJ2-1|TRBD2
CASSSAGGGGWYEQFF
TGTGCCAGCAGTTCGGCCGGGGGCGGGGGGTGGTATGAGCAGTTCTTC
>NA|TRBV6-7|TRBJ2-2|NA
CASSPAGGPGELFF
TGTGCCAGCAGTCCAGCTGGAGGACCCGGGGAGCTGTTTTTT
>NA|TRBV5-4|TRBJ2-7|TRBD1
CASSLGTGPYEQYF
TGTGCCAGCAGCTTAGGGACAGGGCCCTACGAGCAGTACTTC
>NA|TRBV18|TRBJ2-7|TRBD2
CASSPGTSGWEQYF
TGTGCCAGCTCTCCCGGGACTAGCGGGTGGGAGCAGTACTTC
>NA|TRBV7-2|TRBJ2-7|TRBD2
CASSLTGGSYEQYF
TGTGCCAGCAGCCTAACGGGAGGTTCCTACGAGCAGTACTTC
>NA|TRBV11-2|TRBJ2-3|NA
CASLPAGDTQYF
TGTGCCAGCCTACCGGCTGGAGATACGCAGTATTTT
>few|TRBV25-1|TRBJ2-3|TRBD2
CATSGTATDTQYF
TGTGCCACTAGCGGAACGGCCACAGATACGCAGTATTTT
>NA|TRBV11-2|TRBJ2-3|NA
CASSPRRGQGTDTQYF
TGTGCCAGCAGCCCTCGGAGGGGTCAGGGCACAGATACGCAGTATTTT
>NA|TRBV7-2|TRBJ2-2|NA
CASSWRSRTGELFF
TGTGCCAGCAGCTGGAGAAGCCGGACCGGGGAGCTGTTTTTT
>NA|TRBV25-1|TRBJ2-5|TRBD1
CASSRTGGAETQYF
TGTGCCAGCAGTAGGACAGGGGGCGCGGAGACCCAGTACTTC
>NA|TRBV11-3|TRBJ2-3|NA
CASSFRQGTDTQYF
TGTGCCAGCAGCTTCCGTCAGGGGACAGATACGCAGTATTTT
>NA|TRBV27|TRBJ2-7|NA
CASRNLNRAAEVEQYF
TGTGCCAGCAGAAACTTAAACCGGGCCGCTGAGGTCGAGCAGTACTTC
>NA|TRBV2|TRBJ1-2|NA
CASSEGVGRDF
TGTGCCAGCAGCGAGGGGGTGGGTCGGGACTTC
>many|TRBV28|TRBJ2-4|NA
CASRELAKNIQYF
TGTGCCAGCAGGGAGCTAGCCAAAAACATTCAGTACTTC
>NA|TRBV25-1|TRBJ2-3|TRBD2
CASSAGTSGSRDTQYF
TGTGCCAGCAGTGCCGGGACTAGCGGCAGTAGGGATACGCAGTATTTT
>NA|TRBV7-9|TRBJ2-1|NA
CASSPDNEQFF
TGTGCCAGCAGCCCCGACAATGAGCAGTTCTTC
>NA|TRBV6-1|TRBJ2-7|NA
CASSERAVYEQYF
TGTGCCAGCAGTGAAAGGGCGGTCTACGAGCAGTACTTC
>NA|TRBV5-1|TRBJ2-7|NA
CASSPRYRDEQYF
TGCGCCAGCAGCCCTCGATACAGGGACGAGCAGTACTTC
>once|TRBV5-1|TRBJ1-2|TRBD1
CASSPQVGGQGMVYGYTF
TGCGCCAGCAGCCCGCAGGTCGGGGGACAGGGGATGGTCTATGGCTACACCTTC
>NA|TRBV28|TRBJ1-4|TRBD1
CASSPRPGTAYGINEKLFF
TGTGCCAGCAGTCCCCGCCCCGGGACAGCCTACGGGATTAATGAAAAACTGTTTTTT
>once|TRBV7-6|TRBJ2-6|NA
CASSLFGGKAGANVLTF
TGTGCCAGCAGCTTATTTGGGGGGAAGGCTGGGGCCAACGTCCTGACTTTC
>NA|TRBV29-1|TRBJ1-5|TRBD1
CSVVGQGDQPQHF
TGCAGCGTTGTGGGACAGGGTGATCAGCCCCAGCATTTT
>NA|TRBV4-1|TRBJ1-4|NA
CASSQFTSGEKLFF
TGCGCCAGCAGCCAATTCACTTCGGGTGAAAAACTGTTTTTT
>NA|TRBV6-5|TRBJ2-1|NA
CASSYRLITYNEQFF
TGTGCCAGCAGTTACAGGCTTATCACCTACAATGAGCAGTTCTTC
>NA|TRBV6-5|TRBJ1-5|NA
CASSYQAEYQPQHF
TGTGCCAGCAGTTACCAGGCGGAGTATCAGCCCCAGCATTTT
>NA|TRBV5-1|TRBJ1-1|NA
CASSFLLNTEAFF
TGCGCCAGCAGCTTTCTACTGAACACTGAAGCTTTCTTT
>NA|TRBV19|TRBJ1-2|NA
CASTSPRGGYTF
TGTGCCAGTACATCTCCTAGGGGTGGCTACACCTTC
>NA|TRBV6-6|TRBJ2-7|NA
CASSRSGRGEQYF
TGTGCCAGCAGTAGATCCGGGCGGGGAGAGCAGTACTTC
>NA|TRBV7-9|TRBJ2-3|TRBD2
CAGRLAGKLDTQYF
TGTGCCGGGAGACTAGCGGGAAAGCTAGATACGCAGTATTTT
>many|TRBV7-9|TRBJ2-1|TRBD2
CASSLRTPLAGVLYHEQFF
TGTGCCAGCAGCCTCCGGACCCCACTAGCGGGAGTCCTTTACCATGAGCAGTTCTTC
>few|TRBV28|TRBJ2-7|NA
CASIQAGSSNEQYF
TGTGCCAGCATCCAGGCCGGGAGCTCCAACGAGCAGTACTTC
>once|TRBV28|TRBJ2-1|TRBD2
CASSSSGNRPSYNEQFF
TGTGCCAGCAGTTCCAGCGGGAACCGCCCCTCCTACAATGAGCAGTTCTTC
>NA|TRBV6-1|TRBJ1-1|NA
CASSEGGYPAEAFF
TGTGCCAGCAGTGAAGGGGGGTACCCCGCTGAAGCTTTCTTT
>NA|TRBV10-2|TRBJ2-4|TRBD2
CASSDWLAGVKNIQYF
TGCGCCAGCAGTGATTGGCTAGCGGGAGTCAAAAACATTCAGTACTTC
>NA|TRBV27|TRBJ1-1|TRBD1
CASSSGTGAFF
TGTGCCAGCAGCTCCGGGACAGGAGCTTTCTTT
>NA|TRBV10-1|TRBJ2-7|TRBD1
CASSNAGQGYEQYF
TGCGCCAGCAGTAACGCAGGACAGGGCTACGAGCAGTACTTC